The 23 T cell receptor beta chains reported below all come from one sample, sequenced in a study of blood T cell repertoires in COVID-19. Clones were sequenced by immunoSEQ multiplex PCR, and TCRdb holds only the in-frame ones, with some missing. The sample gives 130,000 or so clones, more than 70% of which show up once; 10% is in the top ten. Specimen: peripheral blood. The origin of the receptors is a man aged 50-59 years with acute or convalescent COVID-19.

The chain is built from TRBV6-2 or TRBV6-3 and TRBJ2-1, with D perhaps TRBD2 (6 bases). The V end lost 2 bases, the J end lost 4 bases, and 27 bases lay between the germline ends. Germline CDR1 reads MNHEY; CDR2 reads SVGEGT. The CDR3 runs to 20 residues. CDR3 sequence reads: CASSYGIGEGLGGWYNEQFF. The CDR3 nucleotides are TGTGCCAGCAGTTACGGAATCGGCGAGGGGCTGGGGGGTTGGTACAATGAGCAGTTCTTC.

This chain links TRBV7-9 with TRBJ1-3; no definite D call. The CDR3 runs 12 residues. Germline assignment: CDR1 SEHNR and CDR2 FQNEAQ (reference sequence). V was shortened by 1 base and J by 4 bases, with 2 bases between the two germline ends. In DNA, the CDR3 is TGTGCCAGCAGCTTAGTAGGAAACACCATATATTTT. It is translated as CASSLVGNTIYF. Variable domain in full (rest from reference TRBV7-9 and TRBJ1-3): DTGVSQNPRHKITKRGQNVTFRCDPISEHNRLYWYRQTLGQGPEFLTYFQNEAQLEKSRLLSDRFSAERPKGSFSTLEIQRTEQGDSAMYLCASSLVGNTIYFGEGSWLTVV.

J is TRBJ2-2 and V is TRBV5-1, with TRBD2 as a possible D gene (6 bases). The CDR3 is 14 residues long. Germline V gene data show CDR1 as SGHRS and CDR2 as YFSETQ. V was shortened by 7 bases and J by 1 base, with 11 bases between the two germline ends. CDR3: CASQGTQNTGELFF. The CDR3, as DNA: TGCGCCAGCCAAGGGACTCAGAACACCGGGGAGCTGTTTTTT.

This clone came up a few times. The chain employs TRBV18 and TRBJ1-2; TRBD1 is a possible D gene (5 bases). The V gene's germline CDR1 is KGHSH and CDR2 LQKENI. This CDR3 comprises 13 residues. V was clipped by 3 bases and J by 1 base, with 6 bases between them. As DNA, the CDR3 is TGTGCCAGCTCACCGACAGATAACTATGGCTACACCTTC. Translated: CASSPTDNYGYTF. The full variable domain, its missing parts supplied by reference TRBV18 and TRBJ1-2, is NAGVMQNPRHLVRRRGQEARLRCSPMKGHSHVYWYRQLPEEGLKFMVYLQKENIIDESGMPKERFSAEFPKEGPSILRIQQVVRGDSAAYFCASSPTDNYGYTFGSGTRLTVV.

CDR3 residues: CASSFSGTGTYEQYF. CDR3 sequence (DNA): TGTGCCAGCAGCTTCTCCGGGACAGGAACCTACGAGCAGTACTTC. The chain employs TRBV7-2 and TRBJ2-7; 8 nucleotides match TRBD1. V lost 3 bases to trimming and J lost 2 bases; unmatched junction nucleotides: 6. Looked up from germline, CDR1 is SGHTA and CDR2 is FQGNSA. The CDR3 consists of 15 residues. The full variable domain, with the rest looked up from reference TRBV7-2 and TRBJ2-7, is GAGVSQSPSNKVTEKGKDVELRCDPISGHTALYWYRQSLGQGLEFLIYFQGNSAPDKSGLPSDRFSAERTGGSVSTLTIQRTQQEDSAVYLCASSFSGTGTYEQYFGPGTRLTVT.

This chain links TRBV7-2 with TRBJ2-1; maybe TRBD1 (6 bases). V shed 3 bases and J shed 12 bases, with 18 bases lying between them. Per germline, CDR1 SGHTA and CDR2 FQGNSA. This CDR3 comprises 14 residues. Written as DNA, the CDR3 is TGTGCCAGCAGCTTCAGGGGTGGTTTCTTAGGGCAGTTCTTC. Translation: CASSFRGGFLGQFF. Based on the CDR3 plus reference TRBV7-2 and TRBJ2-1, the full variable domain is GAGVSQSPSNKVTEKGKDVELRCDPISGHTALYWYRQSLGQGLEFLIYFQGNSAPDKSGLPSDRFSAERTGGSVSTLTIQRTQQEDSAVYLCASSFRGGFLGQFFGPGTRLTVL.

The rearrangement joins TRBV5-1 to TRBJ1-1; weak D call: TRBD1 (6 bases). CDR3 length: 15 residues. V shed 5 bases and J shed 1 base, with 15 bases lying between them. From germline, CDR1 is SGHRS and CDR2 YFSETQ. The CDR3: CASRQGSLGNTEAFF. CDR3 sequence (DNA): TGCGCCAGCAGACAGGGATCCTTAGGGAACACTGAAGCTTTCTTT.

V usage is TRBV9 and J usage is TRBJ1-1; D call uncertain. The V gene's germline CDR1 is SGDLS and CDR2 YYNGEE. V lost 2 bases and J lost 3, with 17 bases in between. The CDR3 is 16 residues long. Here the CDR3 reads CASSVRAGWGDTEAFF. The CDR3 DNA reads as TGTGCCAGCAGCGTCCGCGCGGGATGGGGAGACACTGAAGCTTTCTTT. Filled out from reference TRBV9 and TRBJ1-1, the complete variable domain reads DSGVTQTPKHLITATGQRVTLRCSPRSGDLSVYWYQQSLDQGLQFLIQYYNGEERAKGNILERFSAQQFPDLHSELNLSSLELGDSALYFCASSVRAGWGDTEAFFGQGTRLTVV.

The chain is built from TRBV27 and TRBJ1-5; D not certain. Germline CDR1 reads MNHEY; CDR2 reads SMNVEV (reference sequence). The CDR3 sequence is 13 residues long. V was pared by 5 bases and J by 4 bases, with 9 bases between. This CDR3 reads CASSAAINQPQHF. Here the CDR3 DNA reads TGTGCCAGCAGTGCGGCGATTAATCAGCCCCAGCATTTT.

This clone was observed once. This chain joins TRBV28 and TRBJ1-1; D is ambiguous. Trimming took off 5 bases at V and 1 base at J, with 14 bases between the two ends. This CDR3 is 15 amino acids long. Germline V lookup: CDR1 MDHEN, CDR2 SYDVKM. As DNA, the CDR3 is TGTGCCAGCAGTCCTTTCTTACACGCGAACACTGAAGCTTTCTTT. This sequence encodes CASSPFLHANTEAFF. The variable domain in full, completed from reference TRBV28 and TRBJ1-1, reads DVKVTQSSRYLVKRTGEKVFLECVQDMDHENMFWYRQDPGLGLRLIYFSYDVKMKEKGDIPEGYSVSREKKERFSLILESASTNQTSMYLCASSPFLHANTEAFFGQGTRLTVV.

As DNA, the CDR3 is TGTGCCAGCAGTCACCTAGCGGGACTAACAGATACGCAGTATTTT. It encodes CASSHLAGLTDTQYF. This chain links TRBV5-4 with TRBJ2-3; 9 bases align to TRBD2. V lost 5 bases, J lost 3 bases, and 7 bases stayed unmatched. CDR1 is SGHNT, CDR2 YYREEE, per germline (reference sequence). This CDR3 spans 15 amino acids.

DNA of the CDR3: TGTGCCAGCAGCCCCCAACTTGGTTCCTACAATGAGCAGTTCTTC. This sequence encodes CASSPQLGSYNEQFF. V gene TRBV9 combines with J gene TRBJ2-1; D gene uncertain. Looked up from germline, CDR1 is SGDLS and CDR2 is YYNGEE. The CDR3 has 15 residues. The ends were cut back, 4 bases at V and 1 base at J, with 12 bases in the middle.

The chain is built from TRBV24-1 and TRBJ2-2; 9 bases align to TRBD2. CDR1 and CDR2 from the germline V gene are KGHDR and SFDVKD. V dropped 1 base and J dropped 7; count of bases not matched to a gene: 15. The CDR3 has 19 residues. The CDR3 protein is CATSDFGGRAEGRNGELFF. The CDR3 nucleotides read TGTGCCACCAGTGATTTTGGCGGGAGGGCCGAGGGTAGGAACGGGGAGCTGTTTTTT.

The rearrangement uses TRBV2 and TRBJ1-4; 9 nucleotides agree with TRBD1. The germline V gene encodes CDR1 SNHLY and CDR2 FYNNEI. With V trimmed by 7 bases and J by 13 bases, 13 bases remained unmatched. This CDR3 comprises 14 residues. The CDR3 DNA sequence: TGTGCCAGCAACCTCCGGGACAGGGTAGGGGGACTGTTTTTT. Its protein is CASNLRDRVGGLFF.

This clone was recorded only once. The chain joins TRBV6-1 to TRBJ1-2; tentative D call: TRBD1 (5 bases). V gave up 2 bases and J gave up 5 bases, with 18 bases separating them. Germline V gene lookup returns CDR1 MNHNS and CDR2 SASEGT. This CDR3 contains 16 residues. Written as DNA, the CDR3 is TGTGCCAGCAGTGAAATAGGGCAGGGTGCAATGTATGGCTACACCTTC. Translated, it gives CASSEIGQGAMYGYTF.

V is TRBV4-1 and J is TRBJ2-1; D perhaps matches TRBD2 (6 bases). The CDR3 has 18 amino acids. Looked up from germline, CDR1 is MGHRA and CDR2 is YSYEKL. Trimming took off 0 bases at V and 4 bases at J, with 19 bases between the two ends. CDR3 residues: CASSQDYGGGTLYNEQFF. In DNA, the CDR3 is TGCGCCAGCAGCCAAGATTACGGCGGAGGGACTCTTTACAATGAGCAGTTCTTC.

V usage is TRBV19 and J usage is TRBJ1-2; D remains unclear. Trimming stripped 7 bases from V and 8 bases from J, with 11 bases between. Germline loops: CDR1 LNHDA, CDR2 SQIVND (reference sequence). The CDR3 loop spans 11 amino acids. The CDR3: CASKRRLGYTF. DNA of the CDR3: TGTGCCAGTAAGCGTCGGTTAGGCTACACCTTC.

The chain uses TRBV5-1 and TRBJ2-3; 9 bases fit TRBD2. There are 16 residues in the CDR3. Trimming cost V 1 base and J 4 bases; bases outside gene matches: 7. Germline CDR1 SGHRS, CDR2 YFSETQ. CDR3 bases: TGCGCCAGCAGCTTGTCCCTAGCGGGAAGGTCAGATACGCAGTATTTT. It translates to CASSLSLAGRSDTQYF. The variable domain in full, with the rest retrieved from reference TRBV5-1 and TRBJ2-3, is KAGVTQTPRYLIKTRGQQVTLSCSPISGHRSVSWYQQTPGQGLQFLFEYFSETQRNKGNFPGRFSGRQFSNSRSEMNVSTLELGDSALYLCASSLSLAGRSDTQYFGPGTRLTVL.

This chain uses TRBV12-3 or TRBV12-4 with TRBJ2-7; TRBD2 matches 8 bases. CDR3 length equals 13 residues. Trimming removed 6 bases from V and 4 bases from J; junction bases left unmatched: 5. This CDR3 is CASSQSGGYEQYF. The CDR3 region has the DNA TGTGCCAGCAGCCAAAGCGGGGGTTACGAGCAGTACTTC.

V and J are TRBV5-4 and TRBJ2-7; the D gene is possibly TRBD2 (5 bases). Germline-derived CDR1 and CDR2 are SGHNT and YYREEE (reference sequence). V lost 0 bases to trimming and J lost 0 bases, with 7 bases between them. This CDR3 has 14 residues. The CDR3 DNA reads TGTGCCAGCAGCTTGGGAGGGATCTCCTACGAGCAGTACTTC. Translated, it gives CASSLGGISYEQYF.

This rearrangement joins TRBV7-2 to TRBJ1-1; D unclear. CDR1 SGHTA and CDR2 FQGNSA come from the germline V gene. Between the trimmed V and J ends, which lost 3 bases and 5 bases, there was a span of 13 bases. The CDR3 consists of 14 residues. CDR3 DNA: TGTGCCAGCAGCTTGGAGGGTATGCTAACTGAAGCTTTCTTT. It yields the protein CASSLEGMLTEAFF.

The chain links TRBV18 to TRBJ2-5; D may be TRBD1 (6 bases). Germline V gene sequence: CDR1 KGHSH, CDR2 LQKENI. V lost 5 bases to trimming and J lost 1 base, with 8 bases between them. CDR3 length: 13 amino acids. The CDR3 protein is CASSRTVQETQYF. In DNA form, the CDR3 reads TGTGCCAGCTCAAGGACAGTCCAAGAGACCCAGTACTTC.

The chain links TRBV30 to TRBJ1-1; D perhaps matches TRBD1 (5 bases). V was pared by 2 bases and J by 5 bases, with 12 bases between. The CDR3 is 13 residues long. CDR1 is GTSNPN and CDR2 is SVGIG in the germline V gene (reference sequence). The CDR3 reads CAWSRQIGTEAFF. CDR3 nucleotides: TGTGCCTGGAGTCGACAGATAGGGACTGAAGCTTTCTTT.